Given below is one T cell receptor beta chain in context. The antigen is not known. The sample is drawn from a study of cytomegalovirus exposure and HLA in healthy donors. The primer mix had 60 Vbeta and 13 Jbeta primers. Sequencing used immunoSEQ multiplex PCR; TCRdb keeps in-frame clones, though not all of them. This sample carries around 75,000 clones, with about 1.5% going to the ten biggest clones. Notes on the study in general: Accurate predictions that matched the HLA-A and HLA-B alleles of most subjects were reportedly made from TCR beta sequences. Across donors, presence/absence analyses took sequencing depth to be roughly uniform. Later findings reportedly placed an Asian-associated ancestry cluster below the roughly 700-donor mean for N-insertions.

The specimen was PBMCs. This TCR was sampled from a woman aged 55-69 years in good health and CMV-seronegative.

CDR3 amino acids: CASSQPLQDRGEKLFF. For the CDR3, the DNA is TGCGCCAGCAGTCAACCTCTCCAGGACAGGGGTGAAAAACTGTTTTTT. This chain links TRBV23-1 with TRBJ1-4; 9 positions match TRBD1. TRBV23-1 is annotated as an ORF whose role is uncertain. Trimming cost V 2 bases and J 7 bases; bases outside gene matches: 8. This CDR3 spans 16 amino acids.